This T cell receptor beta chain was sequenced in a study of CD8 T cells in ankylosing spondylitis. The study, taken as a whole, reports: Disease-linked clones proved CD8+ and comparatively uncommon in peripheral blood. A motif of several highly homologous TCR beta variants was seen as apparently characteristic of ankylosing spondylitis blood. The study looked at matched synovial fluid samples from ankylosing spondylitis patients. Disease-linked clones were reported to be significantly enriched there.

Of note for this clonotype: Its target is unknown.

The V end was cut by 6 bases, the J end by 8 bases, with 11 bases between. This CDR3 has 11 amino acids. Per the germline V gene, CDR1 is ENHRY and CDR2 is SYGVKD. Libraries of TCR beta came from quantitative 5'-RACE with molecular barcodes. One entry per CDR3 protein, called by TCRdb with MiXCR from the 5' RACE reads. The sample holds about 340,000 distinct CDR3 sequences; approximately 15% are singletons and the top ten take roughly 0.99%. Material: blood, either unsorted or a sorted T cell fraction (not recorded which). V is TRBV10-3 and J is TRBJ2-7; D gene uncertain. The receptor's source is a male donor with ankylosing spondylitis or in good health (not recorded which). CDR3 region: CAIREGSKQYF. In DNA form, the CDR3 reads TGTGCCATCAGGGAAGGTTCCAAGCAGTACTTC.